The 6 T cell receptor beta chains below come from one sample, sequenced in a study of T cell repertoires in cytomegalovirus infection. Using its own MiXCR run on the reads, TCRdb lists one record per CDR3 protein. The data show about 140,000 distinct CDR3 sequences, about 6.5% seen once. Material for sequencing was PBMCs. The origin of the receptors is a human donor in good health (CMV status not recorded). Some clones in this sample may be carry-over from other donors' samples.

This clonotype showed up many times. The chain is built from TRBV7-2 and TRBJ2-4, with 7 bases identical to TRBD1. CDR3 length: 14 amino acids. Germline assignment: CDR1 SGHTA and CDR2 FQGNSA. The trim removed 5 bases at V and 5 bases at J, leaving 6 bases unmatched. The chain's CDR3 is CASSTKGAENIQYF. The CDR3 bases are TGTGCCAGCAGCACCAAGGGGGCGGAAAACATTCAGTACTTC.

In this sample, this clonotype turned up many times. This chain's CDR3 is CASSAGGTRGVVDEQFF. The CDR3 nucleotides read TGTGCCAGCAGCGCCGGGGGGACTAGAGGCGTGGTGGATGAGCAGTTCTTC. The rearrangement joins TRBV7-8 to TRBJ2-1, with 8 bases that match TRBD2. Germline values: CDR1 SGHVS, CDR2 FQNEAQ. This CDR3 is 17 amino acids long. J lost 8 bases, V lost 5 bases, and 17 bases had no gene match.

This clonotype was seen more than once but under ten times. The rearrangement joins TRBV2 to TRBJ1-1; a possible D gene is TRBD1 (5 bases). Between the trimmed V and J ends, which lost 1 base and 3 bases, there was a span of 15 bases. This CDR3 is built from 16 residues. CDR1 and CDR2 from the germline V gene are SNHLY and FYNNEI. This CDR3 reads CASSEGARVWDTEAFF. The CDR3 nucleotides read TGTGCCAGCAGTGAAGGGGCCAGGGTGTGGGACACTGAAGCTTTCTTT.

This clonotype has a count of ten or more. V and J are TRBV7-2 and TRBJ2-3, with D possibly being TRBD1 (5 bases). Germline V gene lookup returns CDR1 SGHTA and CDR2 FQGNSA. Between the trimmed V and J ends, which lost 5 bases and 4 bases, there was a span of 10 bases. The CDR3 totals 13 residues. The CDR3: CASSIQVPDTQYF. CDR3 bases: TGTGCCAGCAGCATACAGGTTCCAGATACGCAGTATTTT. Complete variable domain (other parts from reference TRBV7-2 and TRBJ2-3): GAGVSQSPSNKVTEKGKDVELRCDPISGHTALYWYRQSLGQGLEFLIYFQGNSAPDKSGLPSDRFSAERTGGSVSTLTIQRTQQEDSAVYLCASSIQVPDTQYFGPGTRLTVL.

The table lists this clonotype with a few counts. The V gene is TRBV20-1, the J gene TRBJ2-1; 13 bases agree with TRBD2. CDR1 and CDR2 (germline): DFQATT, SNEGSKA (reference sequence). The CDR3 spans 16 residues. The ends lost 3 bases at V and 2 bases at J; junction bases unmatched: 4. The CDR3 DNA reads TGCAGTGCTAGGTCCGGGACTAGCGGGGCCTACAATGAGCAGTTCTTC. Its translation: CSARSGTSGAYNEQFF.

V is TRBV12-3 or TRBV12-4 and J is TRBJ2-5, with 10 bases matching TRBD2. Trimming took 6 bases from V and 6 from J; bases not matched to a gene: 10. The CDR3 consists of 15 residues. The CDR3 nucleotides are TGTGCCAGCAGGACCAGCGGGGGGGCCGGCAAGACCCAGTACTTC. The encoded protein is CASRTSGGAGKTQYF.